The 26 T cell receptor beta chains reported below all come from one sample, sequenced in a study of early T cells in non-severe SARS-CoV-2 infection. MiXCR was run by TCRdb on the 5' RACE reads, yielding one entry per CDR3 protein. The sample carries fewer than 65,000 distinct CDR3 sequences, 7.5% to 9% recorded once. Sequences were derived from whole blood, sampled at baseline. The source of these receptors is an adult who was a healthcare worker with PCR-confirmed SARS-CoV-2 infection or an uninfected control (not recorded which).

Only a few counts were recorded for this clonotype. The rearrangement links TRBV29-1 to TRBJ2-1; a possible D gene is TRBD2 (5 bases). Germline V gene sequence: CDR1 SQVTM, CDR2 ANQGSEA. The CDR3 covers 12 residues. Trimming took 6 bases from V and 1 from J, leaving 7 bases between them. CDR3 loop: CSVRGSYNEQFF. The CDR3 region has the DNA TGCAGCGTACGGGGATCCTACAATGAGCAGTTCTTC.

This clonotype has only a few counts. The chain combines TRBV7-9 with TRBJ1-6; 10 nucleotides line up with TRBD1. The trim removed 4 bases at V and 10 bases at J, leaving 4 bases unmatched. Germline CDR1 and CDR2: SEHNR and FQNEAQ (reference sequence). The CDR3 extends over 14 amino acids. Here the CDR3 reads CASSWGTGDSPLHF. As DNA, the CDR3 is TGTGCCAGCAGCTGGGGGACAGGGGACTCACCCCTCCACTTT.

This clonotype was counted at least ten times. The chain joins TRBV2 to TRBJ2-5; the D gene is possibly TRBD1 (6 bases). With 4 bases removed from V and 0 bases from J, the gap between germline ends came to 12 bases. Germline values: CDR1 SNHLY, CDR2 FYNNEI. The CDR3 covers 15 residues. This CDR3 is CASSATGPNQETQYF. The CDR3 region has the DNA TGTGCCAGCAGTGCCACAGGGCCTAACCAAGAGACCCAGTACTTC. Together with reference TRBV2 and TRBJ2-5, the CDR3 gives the full variable domain: EPEVTQTPSHQVTQMGQEVILRCVPISNHLYFYWYRQILGQKVEFLVSFYNNEISEKSEIFDDQFSVERPDGSNFTLKIRSTKLEDSAMYFCASSATGPNQETQYFGPGTRLLVL.

V is TRBV11-2 and J is TRBJ2-5; possibly TRBD2 for D (5 bases). CDR1 and CDR2 (germline): SGHAT, FQNNGV. The CDR3 covers 15 residues. V was clipped by 5 bases and J by 3 bases, with 16 bases between them. The CDR3 loop reads CASSIHLGLEETQYF. As DNA, the CDR3 is TGTGCCAGCAGCATTCACCTCGGACTCGAAGAGACCCAGTACTTC. Full variable domain (rest looked up from reference TRBV11-2 and TRBJ2-5): EAGVAQSPRYKIIEKRQSVAFWCNPISGHATLYWYQQILGQGPKLLIQFQNNGVVDDSQLPKDRFSAERLKGVDSTLKIQPAKLEDSAVYLCASSIHLGLEETQYFGPGTRLLVL.

V gene TRBV29-1 combines with J gene TRBJ1-2; D gene uncertain. Germline V gives CDR1 SQVTM, CDR2 ANQGSEA. The CDR3 length is 12 residues. V was shortened by 8 bases and J by 0 bases, with 10 bases between the two germline ends. The CDR3 sequence: CSTGGANYGYTF. CDR3 nucleotide sequence: TGCAGCACCGGCGGGGCTAACTATGGCTACACCTTC.

V usage is TRBV19 and J usage is TRBJ2-3; D gene uncertain. Trimming removed 3 bases at V and 1 base at J, with 2 bases between. This CDR3 is built from 12 residues. Looked up from germline, CDR1 is LNHDA and CDR2 is SQIVND (reference sequence). CDR3 in DNA: TGTGCCAGTAGTATCGGCACAGATACGCAGTATTTT. Its protein product is CASSIGTDTQYF.

Many counts were recorded for this clonotype. The genes are TRBV7-9 and TRBJ2-7, with 7 bases matching TRBD2. This CDR3 comprises 17 residues. Germline V CDR1 and CDR2: SEHNR, FQNEAQ (reference sequence). Trimming at V came to 0 bases and at J to 3 bases, leaving 11 bases not matched to a gene. In DNA, the CDR3 is TGTGCCAGCAGCTTAGCCCCGCGGGGGATAAGAAGCTACGAGCAGTACTTC. This gives the protein CASSLAPRGIRSYEQYF. Full variable domain (rest looked up from reference TRBV7-9 and TRBJ2-7): DTGVSQNPRHKITKRGQNVTFRCDPISEHNRLYWYRQTLGQGPEFLTYFQNEAQLEKSRLLSDRFSAERPKGSFSTLEIQRTEQGDSAMYLCASSLAPRGIRSYEQYFGPGTRLTVT.

The V gene is TRBV6-2 or TRBV6-3, the J gene TRBJ2-2; a possible D gene is TRBD2 (5 bases). The V and J ends lost 0 bases and 7 bases respectively, with 12 bases between them. The CDR3 runs to 15 residues. The V gene's germline CDR1 is MNHEY and CDR2 SVGEGT. CDR3: CASSYSRVLGGELFF. The CDR3 region has the DNA TGTGCCAGCAGTTACTCGAGGGTACTTGGCGGGGAGCTGTTTTTT.

This clonotype was recorded a few times. The V call is TRBV3-1, the J call TRBJ1-3, with no clear D. Germline CDR1 is LGHDT and CDR2 is YNNKEL (reference sequence). The CDR3 totals 16 residues. V was clipped by 1 base and J by 0 bases, with 10 bases between them. The CDR3 spells CASSQAGSNSGNTIYF. The CDR3 DNA follows: TGTGCCAGCAGCCAAGCCGGTAGTAACTCTGGAAACACCATATATTTT.

This clonotype was seen ten or more times. The chain uses TRBV11-2 and TRBJ2-7; the match to TRBD2 covers 11 bases. The V segment lost 5 bases and the J segment 3 bases; nucleotides outside the gene matches: 12. The CDR3 has 17 amino acids. Germline CDR1 and CDR2: SGHAT and FQNNGV. The CDR3 reads CASSAGSSSGGFYEQYF. In DNA, the CDR3 is TGTGCCAGCAGCGCCGGGAGTTCTAGCGGGGGGTTCTACGAGCAGTACTTC.

This clonotype showed up just a few times. The gene calls are TRBV29-1 and TRBJ2-1, with 7 nucleotides matching TRBD2. The CDR3 length is 11 residues. Germline V gives CDR1 SQVTM, CDR2 ANQGSEA. After removal of 2 bases from V and 16 bases from J, the junction contained 8 bases not matched to a gene. The CDR3 region is CSVESGGRNFF. CDR3 nucleotide sequence: TGCAGCGTTGAAAGCGGCGGGAGAAACTTCTTC.

This clonotype was counted a few times. V is TRBV7-2 and J is TRBJ2-5; 10 positions agree with TRBD2. The CDR3 is made up of 16 amino acids. Germline V gene sequence: CDR1 SGHTA, CDR2 FQGNSA. V was pared by 1 base and J by 2 bases, with 4 bases of the junction left unmatched. CDR3 DNA: TGTGCCAGCAGCTTAGGGCTAGCGGGAGCTCAAGAGACCCAGTACTTC. It yields the protein CASSLGLAGAQETQYF.

This clonotype was seen ten or more times. V is TRBV29-1 and J is TRBJ2-5; the D is unclear. Germline V gene data show CDR1 as SQVTM and CDR2 as ANQGSEA. This CDR3 spans 12 amino acids. Trimming stripped 0 bases from V and 2 bases from J, with 4 bases between. CDR3 amino acids: CSVEEHQETQYF. CDR3 coding DNA: TGCAGCGTTGAAGAACATCAAGAGACCCAGTACTTC.

This clonotype was counted a few times. V gene TRBV29-1 combines with J gene TRBJ1-5; D ambiguous. Per germline, CDR1 SQVTM and CDR2 ANQGSEA. Deletions cut 7 bases from V and 4 bases from J, with 14 bases between. The length of the CDR3 is 13 residues. In nucleotides, the CDR3 is TGCAGCGCCCGGACTGCCTTGAATCAGCCCCAGCATTTT. Residues: CSARTALNQPQHF.

This clonotype was counted between two and nine times. The CDR3 is CARKETGVNTEAFF. Here the CDR3 DNA reads TGTGCCCGCAAGGAGACAGGGGTGAACACTGAAGCTTTCTTT. The rearrangement links TRBV30 to TRBJ1-1, with TRBD1 matching 8 bases. Losses at the gene ends were 8 bases for V and 0 bases for J; bases not matched to a gene: 8. The CDR3 sequence is 14 residues long. The V gene's germline CDR1 is GTSNPN and CDR2 SVGIG (reference sequence).

In this sample, this clonotype turned up many times. V gene TRBV6-6 combines with J gene TRBJ1-5, with D possibly matching TRBD1 (5 bases). The CDR3 has 15 amino acids. Germline values: CDR1 MNHNY, CDR2 SVGAGI (reference sequence). V lost 5 bases and J 0 bases, leaving 11 bases between the germline ends. CDR3 sequence reads: CASSPGGYSNQPQHF. For the CDR3, the DNA is TGTGCCAGCAGTCCCGGGGGATATAGCAATCAGCCCCAGCATTTT.

This clonotype was seen repeatedly, ten times or more. The gene calls are TRBV29-1 and TRBJ2-2; 10 bases match TRBD1. The CDR3 has 15 residues. Trimming at V came to 4 bases and at J to 3 bases, leaving 5 bases not matched to a gene. The germline V gene encodes CDR1 SQVTM and CDR2 ANQGSEA. CDR3 nucleotides: TGCAGCGTTGGAGGGACAGGGGCGTACACCGGGGAGCTGTTTTTT. Its translation is CSVGGTGAYTGELFF.

This clonotype was detected a few times. J is TRBJ1-1 and V is TRBV18; TRBD1 matches at 8 bases. Germline V lookup: CDR1 KGHSH, CDR2 LQKENI. Trimming at V came to 6 bases and at J to 6 bases, leaving 6 bases not matched to a gene. The CDR3 has 13 amino acids. The CDR3 DNA reads TGTGCCAGCTCGCTCGGACAGGGTTCTGAAGCTTTCTTT. Its translation is CASSLGQGSEAFF. Using reference TRBV18 and TRBJ1-1 for the parts outside the CDR3, the full variable domain is NAGVMQNPRHLVRRRGQEARLRCSPMKGHSHVYWYRQLPEEGLKFMVYLQKENIIDESGMPKERFSAEFPKEGPSILRIQQVVRGDSAAYFCASSLGQGSEAFFGQGTRLTVV.

The chain recombines TRBV10-1 with TRBJ2-7, with 10 bases fitting TRBD1. Germline lookup yields CDR1 WNHNN and CDR2 SYGVQD (reference sequence). The CDR3 spans 15 residues. V dropped 5 bases and J dropped 0; count of bases not matched to a gene: 4. The CDR3 region has the DNA TGCGCCAGCAGTAGGGGACAGGGGAGCTCCTACGAGCAGTACTTC. Translated, it gives CASSRGQGSSYEQYF.

This clonotype was counted between two and nine times. The rearrangement links TRBV6-6 to TRBJ1-3, with TRBD1 matching over 8 bases. This CDR3 comprises 17 residues. CDR1 MNHNY and CDR2 SVGAGI come from the germline V gene (reference sequence). V dropped 0 bases and J dropped 0; count of bases not matched to a gene: 4. The chain's CDR3 is CASSYSAGGGSGNTIYF. As DNA, the CDR3 is TGTGCCAGCAGTTACTCGGCAGGGGGCGGCTCTGGAAACACCATATATTTT.

J is TRBJ2-7 and V is TRBV29-1; 7 bases are a match to TRBD1. The CDR3 length is 13 residues. Germline CDR1 is SQVTM and CDR2 is ANQGSEA. The J segment lost 1 base and the V segment lost 2 bases, leaving 2 bases of the junction unmatched. CDR3 region: CSVEWDSSYEQYF. In DNA form, the CDR3 reads TGCAGCGTTGAATGGGACAGTTCCTACGAGCAGTACTTC.

This clonotype was observed many times. The chain has TRBV7-9 and TRBJ2-7, with D maybe TRBD2 (7 bases). Germline CDR1 SEHNR, CDR2 FQNEAQ (reference sequence). The length of the CDR3 is 15 residues. Trimming pared 5 bases from V and 6 bases from J, leaving 20 bases between. The CDR3 bases are TGTGCCAGCAGCCCCCCAGGGAGGGGGGAAGTCGAGCAGTACTTC. Translated: CASSPPGRGEVEQYF. Based on the CDR3 plus reference TRBV7-9 and TRBJ2-7, the full variable domain is DTGVSQNPRHKITKRGQNVTFRCDPISEHNRLYWYRQTLGQGPEFLTYFQNEAQLEKSRLLSDRFSAERPKGSFSTLEIQRTEQGDSAMYLCASSPPGRGEVEQYFGPGTRLTVT.

This clonotype was observed many times. V is TRBV20-1 and J is TRBJ2-7; 8 bases map to TRBD1. J was trimmed by 5 bases and V by 6 bases; bases with no gene match: 9. CDR1 DFQATT and CDR2 SNEGSKA come from the germline V gene (reference sequence). There are 13 residues in the CDR3. CDR3 loop: CSASDRADHEQYF. The CDR3 DNA reads TGCAGTGCCTCGGACAGGGCGGACCACGAGCAGTACTTC.

This clonotype appeared a few times. Mismatch with germline at one junction end may stem from a read error. V and J are TRBV25-1 and TRBJ1-3; D remains unclear. CDR1 and CDR2 (germline): MGHDK, SYGVNS. The CDR3 runs to 16 residues. The CDR3 loop reads CASSEFNRPSENTIYF. The DNA of the CDR3 is TGTGCCAGCAGTGAATTCAACAGACCGTCTGAAAACACCATATATTTT.

The chain couples TRBV20-1 to TRBJ2-5, with D possibly TRBD2 on 6 matching bases. This CDR3 spans 11 amino acids. Trimming left V 7 bases short and J 5 bases short, with 11 bases between. Germline loops: CDR1 DFQATT, CDR2 SNEGSKA (reference sequence). This CDR3 is CSEVGRETQYF. The CDR3 nucleotides are TGCAGTGAGGTGGGGAGGGAGACCCAGTACTTC.

This clonotype was observed a few times. V gene TRBV9 combines with J gene TRBJ2-2, with no clear D. The germline V and J ends were trimmed by 0 bases and 6 bases, with 6 bases remaining between them. The CDR3 totals 13 residues. Germline values: CDR1 SGDLS, CDR2 YYNGEE. CDR3 DNA sequence: TGTGCCAGCAGCGTAGGAGGCTCCGGGGAGCTGTTTTTT. Protein sequence: CASSVGGSGELFF.